These 5 T cell receptor beta chains were sequenced from one sample in a study of T cell responses to AZD1222 COVID-19 vaccine. Sequencing used immunoSEQ multiplex PCR; TCRdb keeps in-frame clones, though not all of them. The sample has 90,000 to 150,000 clones; approximately 90% are singletons. The specimen comprised peripheral blood, sampled 28 days after the second AZD1222 dose. The receptors were sampled from an adult who received the AZD1222 COVID-19 vaccine.

CDR3 amino acids: CASSILQGNYGYTF. Written as DNA, the CDR3 is TGTGCCAGCAGTATTCTACAGGGCAACTATGGCTACACCTTC. V gene TRBV6-5 combines with J gene TRBJ1-2; D possibly corresponds to TRBD1 (6 bases). Trimming took 5 bases from V and 2 from J, leaving 12 bases between them. Germline V gene lookup returns CDR1 MNHEY and CDR2 SVGAGI. The CDR3 contains 14 residues.

The gene calls are TRBV4-2 and TRBJ2-1; no firm D call. V gave up 6 bases and J gave up 3 bases, with 9 bases separating them. Germline CDR1 LGHNA, CDR2 YNFKEQ. This CDR3 has 13 amino acids. Written as DNA, the CDR3 is TGTGCCAGCAGTCACAGAGACTACAATGAGCAGTTCTTC. Its protein product is CASSHRDYNEQFF.

This chain connects TRBV9 to TRBJ2-5; the D gene is possibly TRBD1 (6 bases). V was trimmed by 4 bases and J by 1 base, leaving 14 bases between them. The CDR3 runs 15 residues. Looked up from germline, CDR1 is SGDLS and CDR2 is YYNGEE. This chain's CDR3 is CASSKTGTPQETQYF. The CDR3, as DNA: TGTGCCAGCAGCAAGACCGGGACACCCCAAGAGACCCAGTACTTC.

The chain recombines TRBV21-1 with TRBJ2-7. TRBV21-1 is a recognized pseudogene. The CDR3 extends over 16 amino acids. The CDR3 nucleotides are TGTGCCAGCAGCAAAAAAGGTGGCAGGGAGATGGACGAGCAGTACTTC. Residues: CASSKKGGREMDEQYF.

The chain uses TRBV7-3 and TRBJ2-7, with TRBD2 matching over 7 bases. The CDR3 extends over 14 amino acids. Germline V gene data show CDR1 as SGHTA and CDR2 as FQGTGA. The ends lost 5 bases at V and 7 bases at J; junction bases unmatched: 11. CDR3 DNA sequence: TGTGCCAGCAGCCCGACTAGCCCAGCCGGGGAGCAGTACTTC. Translation gives CASSPTSPAGEQYF.